One and the same sample provided the 9 T cell receptor beta chains below, sequenced in a study of CD8 T cells in ankylosing spondylitis. TCRdb analysed the 5' RACE reads with MiXCR anew, one entry per CDR3 protein. The sample shows 350,000 to 400,000 distinct CDR3 sequences, approximately 20% of them seen only once. Material: blood, either unsorted or a sorted T cell fraction (not recorded which). The receptor source for this set is a male donor with ankylosing spondylitis or in good health (not recorded which).

This clonotype was seen only a few times. This sequence joins TRBV4-1 and TRBJ1-2; weak D call: TRBD1 (5 bases). Between the trimmed V and J ends, which lost 4 bases and 3 bases, there was a span of 12 bases. CDR3 size: 14 residues. Germline assignment: CDR1 MGHRA and CDR2 YSYEKL. The CDR3 sequence is CASSPGRSHYGYTF. The CDR3 DNA follows: TGCGCCAGCAGCCCGGGGCGATCTCACTATGGCTACACCTTC.

The V gene is TRBV2, the J gene TRBJ2-1; D is possibly TRBD1 (6 bases). Per the germline V gene, CDR1 is SNHLY and CDR2 is FYNNEI. Trimming stripped 2 bases from V and 8 bases from J, with 13 bases between. CDR3 size: 14 residues. CDR3 protein: CASSERGRGDEQFF. The CDR3 region has the DNA TGTGCCAGCAGTGAAAGGGGCAGGGGTGATGAGCAGTTCTTC.

The V gene is TRBV20-1, the J gene TRBJ1-2, with D uncertain. The CDR3 consists of 18 residues. Germline values: CDR1 DFQATT, CDR2 SNEGSKA (reference sequence). V lost 0 bases and J lost 3, with 23 bases in between. CDR3 DNA sequence: TGCAGTGCTAGAGACCCTAGCGGGCCCGTCTTGGTTGACTATGGCTACACCTTC. Translated, it gives CSARDPSGPVLVDYGYTF.

This clonotype was recorded a few times. The CDR3 DNA sequence: TGTGCCATCAGAGGGGCCGGGGGGGCTCTAGGCCCAGATACGCAGTATTTT. Protein sequence: CAIRGAGGALGPDTQYF. The J gene is TRBJ2-3, the V gene TRBV10-3; 8 bases are shared with TRBD2. Per the germline V gene, CDR1 is ENHRY and CDR2 is SYGVKD. Trimming removed 6 bases from V and 4 bases from J; junction bases left unmatched: 15. The CDR3 length is 17 residues.

This chain links TRBV12-3 or TRBV12-4 with TRBJ2-5; D not resolved. V was shortened by 6 bases and J by 5 bases, with 16 bases between the two germline ends. This CDR3 comprises 14 residues. CDR3 region: CASSNDVSLETQYF. The CDR3 region has the DNA TGTGCCAGCAGCAACGATGTTTCTCTGGAGACCCAGTACTTC.

The chain has TRBV5-6 and TRBJ2-1, with 12 bases matching TRBD2. V was pared by 4 bases and J by 4 bases, with 9 bases of the junction left unmatched. The CDR3 sequence is 17 residues long. Per germline, CDR1 SGHDT and CDR2 YYEEEE. The CDR3 region is CASSPGASGGDYNEQFF. Written as DNA, the CDR3 is TGTGCCAGCAGCCCGGGGGCTAGCGGGGGGGATTACAATGAGCAGTTCTTC.

This clonotype was seen only a few times. The chain combines TRBV13 with TRBJ2-5; 9 nucleotides match TRBD2. Germline trimming cut 2 bases from V and 1 base from J; bases unmatched to any gene: 2. Germline V lookup: CDR1 PRHDT, CDR2 FYEKMQ (reference sequence). CDR3 length: 15 amino acids. CDR3 sequence: CASSLRRGGQETQYF. The DNA of the CDR3 is TGTGCCAGCAGCTTAAGGCGGGGGGGCCAAGAGACCCAGTACTTC.

This clonotype was recorded a few times. The rearrangement joins TRBV12-3 or TRBV12-4 to TRBJ2-7; 8 bases agree with TRBD1. With 6 bases clipped from V and 2 bases from J, the junction kept 12 bases outside the gene matches. CDR3 size: 16 residues. For the CDR3, the DNA is TGTGCCAGCAGCTCGTCGCGGGGACAGGCCGCCTACGAGCAGTACTTC. Its translation is CASSSSRGQAAYEQYF.

This clonotype was counted only a few times. The chain links TRBV11-2 to TRBJ1-2, with D possibly matching TRBD1 (6 bases). Germline V gene data show CDR1 as SGHAT and CDR2 as FQNNGV. Trimming removed 4 bases at V and 8 bases at J, with 20 bases between. The CDR3 is 15 residues long. CDR3 amino acids: CASSYAGGGSGGYTF. DNA for the CDR3: TGTGCCAGCAGCTACGCCGGAGGGGGGTCGGGAGGCTACACCTTC.